The 27 T cell receptor beta chains below were found in one sample sequenced in a study of early T cells in non-severe SARS-CoV-2 infection. TCRdb independently ran MiXCR on the 5' RACE reads; one entry per CDR3 protein. The sample yields 60,000 to 75,000 distinct CDR3 sequences, 10% to 15% seen once. Material for sequencing was whole blood. The receptors stem from an adult who was a healthcare worker with PCR-confirmed SARS-CoV-2 infection or an uninfected control (not recorded which).

This chain's CDR3 is CASSQEGMKAGVIYNEQFF. The CDR3 DNA follows: TGTGCCAGCAGCCAAGAAGGGATGAAAGCGGGAGTGATCTACAATGAGCAGTTCTTC. The chain uses TRBV4-2 and TRBJ2-1; 8 nucleotides line up with TRBD2. The CDR3 totals 19 residues. V dropped 0 bases and J dropped 3; count of bases not matched to a gene: 13. CDR1 is LGHNA, CDR2 YNFKEQ, per germline.

J is TRBJ2-4 and V is TRBV2; D is unresolved. The CDR3 is made up of 13 amino acids. The ends were cut back, 6 bases at V and 0 bases at J, with 6 bases in the middle. Germline V lookup: CDR1 SNHLY, CDR2 FYNNEI. CDR3 amino acids: CASRTVAKNIQYF. CDR3 DNA: TGTGCCAGCAGAACAGTAGCCAAAAACATTCAGTACTTC.

This clonotype was counted ten times or more. The chain combines TRBV30 with TRBJ2-1; D ambiguous. The germline CDR1 and CDR2 sequences are GTSNPN and SVGIG (reference sequence). This CDR3 contains 12 residues. With 2 bases removed from V and 0 bases from J, the gap between germline ends came to 2 bases. CDR3 nucleotide sequence: TGTGCCTGGAGTAGCTCCTACAATGAGCAGTTCTTC. As protein: CAWSSSYNEQFF.

This clonotype was seen a few times. The chain couples TRBV6-1 to TRBJ2-1; 15 positions agree with TRBD2. The CDR3 sequence is 18 residues long. The V and J ends lost 6 bases and 4 bases, in that order; junction bases with no gene match: 10. The germline gives CDR1 MNHNS, CDR2 SASEGT. CDR3 sequence: CASSSQGTSGGHYNEQFF. In DNA form, the CDR3 reads TGTGCCAGCAGCTCACAGGGGACTAGCGGGGGGCATTACAATGAGCAGTTCTTC.

The rearrangement uses TRBV10-2 and TRBJ2-5, with no clear D. Trimming shortened V by 3 bases and J by 6 bases, and 8 bases separated the two germline ends. Germline loops: CDR1 WSHSY, CDR2 SAAADI. The CDR3 runs 12 residues. The CDR3 is CASSDQQKTQYF. The CDR3, as DNA: TGCGCCAGCAGTGATCAGCAAAAGACCCAGTACTTC.

This clonotype has just a few counts. The V and J genes are TRBV11-1 and TRBJ2-3; D gene ambiguous. Per germline, CDR1 SGHAT and CDR2 FQDESV (reference sequence). The V end lost 8 bases, the J end lost 4 bases, and 10 bases lay between the germline ends. This CDR3 has 12 residues. For the CDR3, the DNA is TGTGCCAGCCTTTCGAATCCAGATACGCAGTATTTT. Its protein is CASLSNPDTQYF.

The chain uses TRBV29-1 and TRBJ2-3, with TRBD1 matching 7 bases. Germline values: CDR1 SQVTM, CDR2 ANQGSEA. This CDR3 region has 18 residues. J was trimmed by 6 bases and V by 2 bases; bases with no gene match: 20. CDR3 nucleotide sequence: TGCAGCGTTGAATCCTACACCGGGACAGCAAACGCAGGGGATACGCAGTATTTT. Translating it yields CSVESYTGTANAGDTQYF.

V is TRBV20-1 and J is TRBJ2-7, with 10 bases aligning to TRBD1. This CDR3 comprises 14 residues. V lost 4 bases and J lost 2; bases outside the gene matches: 5. CDR1 is DFQATT and CDR2 is SNEGSKA in the germline V gene (reference sequence). The CDR3 loop reads CSATGTGDPYEQYF. The CDR3 DNA is TGCAGTGCTACCGGGACAGGGGACCCCTACGAGCAGTACTTC.

V is TRBV29-1 and J is TRBJ1-2; D gene unclear. The CDR3 loop spans 13 amino acids. Germline values: CDR1 SQVTM, CDR2 ANQGSEA. Trimming pared 4 bases from V and 8 bases from J, leaving 17 bases between. The CDR3 DNA reads as TGCAGCGTTGGAGGAGAGCTAGAAGGCGGCTACACCTTC. Translating it yields CSVGGELEGGYTF.

Remarks on this clonotype: This may be a read error: a much more frequent sequence differs by one nucleotide. The chain couples TRBV6-5 to TRBJ2-2, with D perhaps matching TRBD2 (7 bases). Germline V gives CDR1 MNHEY, CDR2 SVGAGI. The V end lost 8 bases, the J end lost 5 bases, and 24 bases lay between the germline ends. The CDR3 extends over 17 amino acids. CDR3: CASSTRGGGSVTGELFF. The CDR3 DNA sequence: TGTGCCAGCTCTACCCGGGGAGGGGGTAGTGTTACCGGGGAGCTGTTTTTT.

This clonotype has just a few counts. V and J are TRBV6-6 and TRBJ2-1, with 8 bases lining up with TRBD1. Looked up from germline, CDR1 is MNHNY and CDR2 is SVGAGI (reference sequence). There are 14 residues in the CDR3. J gave up 9 bases and V 0 bases, and 4 bases lay outside the gene matches. CDR3: CASSYSAGGIEQFF. As DNA, the CDR3 is TGTGCCAGCAGTTACTCTGCAGGGGGCATTGAGCAGTTCTTC.

The table lists this clonotype with many counts. V and J are TRBV18 and TRBJ2-2; D might be TRBD2 (6 bases). V lost 6 bases, J lost 6 bases, and 23 bases lay in between. CDR3 size: 17 residues. CDR1 and CDR2 from the germline V gene are KGHSH and LQKENI. CDR3 bases: TGTGCCAGCTCCTTCGTTACGGGACTGGACTCGGCCGGGGAGCTGTTTTTT. Protein sequence: CASSFVTGLDSAGELFF.

This clonotype was observed at least ten times. J is TRBJ2-5 and V is TRBV4-2; D possibly matches TRBD1 or TRBD2 (5 bases each). V was trimmed by 0 bases and J by 2 bases, leaving 16 bases between them. The CDR3 contains 17 residues. Germline loops: CDR1 LGHNA, CDR2 YNFKEQ. The CDR3 DNA is TGTGCCAGCAGCCAAGATCGAGGGGATCCGGGACAAGAGACCCAGTACTTC. Protein sequence: CASSQDRGDPGQETQYF.

Notes on this clonotype: Germline and junction disagree at one end, which may indicate a read error. The chain uses TRBV20-1 and TRBJ2-7, with D perhaps matching TRBD1 or TRBD2 (5 bases each). Germline V gene sequence: CDR1 DFQATT, CDR2 SNEGSKA (reference sequence). CDR3 length equals 13 residues. The CDR3 DNA sequence: TGCAGCGCTAGCAAGGGGCGAGTCGGGGAGCAGTACTTC. Amino acid sequence: CSASKGRVGEQYF.

This chain joins TRBV12-5 and TRBJ2-1; unclear D gene. Germline assignment: CDR1 LGHNT and CDR2 FRNRAP. The V end lost 6 bases, the J end lost 0 bases, and 9 bases lay between the germline ends. The CDR3 covers 14 residues. CDR3 loop: CASGLESSYNEQFF. In DNA form, the CDR3 reads TGTGCTAGTGGCCTTGAGAGCTCCTACAATGAGCAGTTCTTC.

This rearrangement joins TRBV6-2 or TRBV6-3 to TRBJ1-1; D unresolved. Germline loops: CDR1 MNHEY, CDR2 SVGEGT. The CDR3 sequence is 12 residues long. V dropped 3 bases and J dropped 4 bases, with 6 bases sitting between them. The CDR3 bases are TGTGCCAGCAGTTATGTGGGCACTGAAGCTTTCTTT. It is translated as CASSYVGTEAFF.

The genes are TRBV5-1 and TRBJ2-3; 13 positions agree with TRBD2. The CDR3 runs 18 residues. V shed 4 bases and J 4 bases; nucleotides not matched to a gene: 12. Germline V gene data show CDR1 as SGHRS and CDR2 as YFSETQ. The CDR3 loop reads CASSEGLAGTPGSDTQYF. CDR3 coding DNA: TGCGCCAGCAGCGAGGGACTAGCGGGGACCCCGGGGTCAGATACGCAGTATTTT. Full variable domain (remainder filled in from reference TRBV5-1 and TRBJ2-3): KAGVTQTPRYLIKTRGQQVTLSCSPISGHRSVSWYQQTPGQGLQFLFEYFSETQRNKGNFPGRFSGRQFSNSRSEMNVSTLELGDSALYLCASSEGLAGTPGSDTQYFGPGTRLTVL.

This clonotype was detected many times. J is TRBJ1-1 and V is TRBV13, with 9 bases matching TRBD1. Unmatched junction bases numbered 14, after V lost 5 bases and J lost 7 bases. Per the germline V gene, CDR1 is PRHDT and CDR2 is FYEKMQ (reference sequence). The CDR3 length is 16 residues. The CDR3 spells CASSRTGTGPSGEAFF. The CDR3 DNA follows: TGTGCCAGCAGCCGTACCGGGACAGGGCCGAGCGGTGAAGCTTTCTTT.

As for this clonotype: Since no conserved phenylalanine or tryptophan closes the CDR3, a read error is the likely cause. This sequence joins TRBV9 and TRBJ2-2; 8 positions agree with TRBD2. The J segment lost 4 bases and the V segment lost 0 bases, leaving 5 bases of the junction unmatched. The CDR3 extends over 16 amino acids. The V gene's germline CDR1 is SGDLS and CDR2 YYNGEE. CDR3 coding DNA: TGTGCCAGCAGCGTAGGCAGCGGGGGTGTCACCGGGGAGCTGTTTCTT. Residues: CASSVGSGGVTGELFL.

This clonotype has more than one count but fewer than ten. J is TRBJ1-4 and V is TRBV7-9; D is uncertain. There are 15 residues in the CDR3. V lost 5 bases and J 3 bases, leaving 13 bases between the germline ends. Looked up from germline, CDR1 is SEHNR and CDR2 is FQNEAQ (reference sequence). Here the CDR3 reads CASSPKEGANEKLFF. In DNA, the CDR3 is TGTGCCAGCAGCCCCAAGGAAGGAGCTAATGAAAAACTGTTTTTT.

There are many counts of this clonotype. V is TRBV6-2 or TRBV6-3 and J is TRBJ2-3, with D maybe TRBD1 (5 bases). CDR3 size: 12 residues. Per germline, CDR1 MNHEY and CDR2 SVGEGT. Trimming took off 5 bases at V and 6 bases at J, with 9 bases between the two ends. CDR3 sequence (DNA): TGTGCCAGCAGTCGACAGCGCGATACGCAGTATTTT. It is translated as CASSRQRDTQYF.

This rearrangement joins TRBV6-5 to TRBJ1-3, with D uncertain. The V gene lost 7 bases and the J gene lost 6 bases, with 13 bases spanning the gap. CDR3 length equals 13 residues. The V gene's germline CDR1 is MNHEY and CDR2 SVGAGI. The CDR3 sequence: CASNSPPENTIYF. CDR3 sequence (DNA): TGTGCCAGCAACAGTCCCCCCGAAAACACCATATATTTT.

This clonotype has ten or more counts. The chain employs TRBV10-3 and TRBJ2-5, with D unclear. V lost 4 bases to trimming and J lost 5 bases, with 11 bases between them. This CDR3 spans 13 amino acids. Germline V gene lookup returns CDR1 ENHRY and CDR2 SYGVKD. Here the CDR3 DNA reads TGTGCCATCAGTGGTCTGGAGTCGGAGACCCAGTACTTC. Protein product: CAISGLESETQYF.

The rearrangement uses TRBV11-2 and TRBJ2-3; D ambiguous. V was cut by 2 bases and J by 2 bases, with 5 bases left in between. The CDR3 runs to 13 residues. Germline V gene sequence: CDR1 SGHAT, CDR2 FQNNGV. The CDR3 DNA sequence: TGTGCCAGCAGCTTATTCACCACAGATACGCAGTATTTT. Translating gives CASSLFTTDTQYF.

This clonotype showed up many times. The J gene is TRBJ2-1, the V gene TRBV3-1, with D possibly TRBD2 on 6 matching bases. The germline V gene has CDR1 LGHDT and CDR2 YNNKEL (reference sequence). There are 13 residues in the CDR3. The V end was cut by 1 base, the J end by 5 bases, with 6 bases between. CDR3 bases: TGTGCCAGCAGCCAAGTAGCGGACAATGAGCAGTTCTTC. Translated, it gives CASSQVADNEQFF.

The rearrangement uses TRBV29-1 and TRBJ2-5, with D unresolved. Germline CDR1 SQVTM, CDR2 ANQGSEA. V lost 4 bases and J lost 5, with 14 bases in between. The CDR3 consists of 13 residues. DNA of the CDR3: TGCAGCGTTGGCCGCAAAGTAGGGGAGACCCAGTACTTC. Amino acid sequence: CSVGRKVGETQYF.

This clonotype was counted only a few times. The J gene is TRBJ2-5, the V gene TRBV12-3 or TRBV12-4; tentative D call: TRBD1 (6 bases). V was clipped by 1 base and J by 4 bases, with 10 bases between them. The CDR3 totals 14 residues. The CDR3 nucleotides are TGTGCCAGCAGTTTAGAGGACAGAAGAGAGACCCAGTACTTC. This encodes CASSLEDRRETQYF.